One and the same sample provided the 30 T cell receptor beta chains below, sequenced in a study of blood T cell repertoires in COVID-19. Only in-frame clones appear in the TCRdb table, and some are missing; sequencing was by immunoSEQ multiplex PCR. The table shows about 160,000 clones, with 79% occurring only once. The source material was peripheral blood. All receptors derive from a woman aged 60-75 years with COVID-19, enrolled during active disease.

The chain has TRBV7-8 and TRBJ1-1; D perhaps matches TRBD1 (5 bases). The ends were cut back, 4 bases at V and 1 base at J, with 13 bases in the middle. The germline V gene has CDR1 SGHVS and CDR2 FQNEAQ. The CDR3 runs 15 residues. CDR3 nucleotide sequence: TGTGCCAGCAGCTCTCTGCCAACAGGGAACACTGAAGCTTTCTTT. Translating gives CASSSLPTGNTEAFF.

The DNA for the CDR3 is TGTGCCAGCAGTGAAGCCGACGGGACATTGAACACTGAAGCTTTCTTT. It encodes CASSEADGTLNTEAFF. The chain uses TRBV6-1 and TRBJ1-1, with D possibly matching TRBD1 (6 bases). CDR1 and CDR2 (germline): MNHNS, SASEGT. The CDR3 runs to 16 residues. The germline V and J ends were trimmed by 0 bases and 0 bases, with 11 bases remaining between them.

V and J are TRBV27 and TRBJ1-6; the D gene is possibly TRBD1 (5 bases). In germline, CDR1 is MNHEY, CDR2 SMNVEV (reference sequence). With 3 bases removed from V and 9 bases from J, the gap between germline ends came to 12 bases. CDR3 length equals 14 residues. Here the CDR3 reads CASSFGGGSSPLHF. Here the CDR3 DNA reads TGTGCCAGCAGTTTTGGGGGGGGGAGTTCACCCCTCCACTTT.

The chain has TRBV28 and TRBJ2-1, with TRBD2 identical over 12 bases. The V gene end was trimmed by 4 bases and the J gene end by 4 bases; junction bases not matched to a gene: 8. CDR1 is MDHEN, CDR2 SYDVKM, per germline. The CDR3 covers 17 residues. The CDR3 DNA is TGTGCCAGCAGTTCCTACTCAACTAGCGGGGGGTACAATGAGCAGTTCTTC. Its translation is CASSSYSTSGGYNEQFF.

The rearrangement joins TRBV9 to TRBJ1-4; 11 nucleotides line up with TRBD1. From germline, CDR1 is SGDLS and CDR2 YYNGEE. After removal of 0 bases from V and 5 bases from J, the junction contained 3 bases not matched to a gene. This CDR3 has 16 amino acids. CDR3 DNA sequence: TGTGCCAGCAGCGTAGGGGACAGGGGGGTAAATGAAAAACTGTTTTTT. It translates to CASSVGDRGVNEKLFF.

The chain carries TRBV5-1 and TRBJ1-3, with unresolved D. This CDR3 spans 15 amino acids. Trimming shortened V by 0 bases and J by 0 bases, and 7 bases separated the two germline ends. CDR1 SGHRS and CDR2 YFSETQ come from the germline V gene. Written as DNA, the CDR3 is TGCGCCAGCAGCTTGGCCGCGAACTCTGGAAACACCATATATTTT. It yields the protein CASSLAANSGNTIYF.

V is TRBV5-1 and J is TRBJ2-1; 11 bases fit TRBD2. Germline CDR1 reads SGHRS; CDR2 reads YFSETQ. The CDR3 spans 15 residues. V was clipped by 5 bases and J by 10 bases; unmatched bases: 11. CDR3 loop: CASRIVAGGLEEQFF. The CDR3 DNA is TGCGCCAGCAGGATCGTAGCGGGGGGGCTGGAGGAGCAGTTCTTC.

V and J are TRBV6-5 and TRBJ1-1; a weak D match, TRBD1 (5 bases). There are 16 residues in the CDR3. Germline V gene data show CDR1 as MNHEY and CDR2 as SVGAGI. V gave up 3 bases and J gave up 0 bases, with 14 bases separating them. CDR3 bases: TGTGCCAGCAGTTATTCCCAGGGCAGGGTGAACACTGAAGCTTTCTTT. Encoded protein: CASSYSQGRVNTEAFF.

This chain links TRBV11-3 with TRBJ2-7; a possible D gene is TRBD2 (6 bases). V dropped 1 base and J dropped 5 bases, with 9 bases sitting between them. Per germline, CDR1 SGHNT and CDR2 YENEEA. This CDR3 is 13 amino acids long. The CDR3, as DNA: TGTGCCAGCAGCTTAGTTCGCGGGGACGAGCAGTACTTC. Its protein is CASSLVRGDEQYF.

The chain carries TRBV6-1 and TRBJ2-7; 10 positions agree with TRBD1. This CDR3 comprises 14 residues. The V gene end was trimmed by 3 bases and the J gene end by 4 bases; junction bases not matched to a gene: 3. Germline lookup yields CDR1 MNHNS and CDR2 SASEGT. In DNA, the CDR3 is TGTGCCAGCAGTGACGGGACAGGGGCATACGAGCAGTACTTC. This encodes CASSDGTGAYEQYF.

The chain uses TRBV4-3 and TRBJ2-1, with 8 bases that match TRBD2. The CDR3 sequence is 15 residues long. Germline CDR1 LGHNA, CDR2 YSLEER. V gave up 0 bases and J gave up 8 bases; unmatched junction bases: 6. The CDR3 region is CASSQDGRAWDEQFF. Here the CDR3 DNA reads TGCGCCAGCAGCCAAGACGGGAGGGCCTGGGATGAGCAGTTCTTC.

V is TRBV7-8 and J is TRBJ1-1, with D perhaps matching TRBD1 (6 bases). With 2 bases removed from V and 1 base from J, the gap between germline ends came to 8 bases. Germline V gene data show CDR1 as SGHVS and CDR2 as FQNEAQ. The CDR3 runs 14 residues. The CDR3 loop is CASSLKQGNTEAFF. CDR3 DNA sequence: TGTGCCAGCAGCTTAAAACAGGGGAACACTGAAGCTTTCTTT.

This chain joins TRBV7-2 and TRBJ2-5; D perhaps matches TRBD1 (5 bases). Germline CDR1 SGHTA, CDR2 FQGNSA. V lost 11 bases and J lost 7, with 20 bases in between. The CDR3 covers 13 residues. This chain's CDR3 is CAGSLTAAVTQYF. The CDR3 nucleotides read TGTGCCGGTTCCCTGACAGCTGCCGTGACCCAGTACTTC.

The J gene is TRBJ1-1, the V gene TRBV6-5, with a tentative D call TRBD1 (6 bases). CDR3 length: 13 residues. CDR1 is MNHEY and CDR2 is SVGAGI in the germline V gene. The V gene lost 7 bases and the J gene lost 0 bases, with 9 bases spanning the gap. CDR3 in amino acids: CASKQGLNTEAFF. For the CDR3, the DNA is TGTGCCAGCAAACAGGGTTTGAACACTGAAGCTTTCTTT.

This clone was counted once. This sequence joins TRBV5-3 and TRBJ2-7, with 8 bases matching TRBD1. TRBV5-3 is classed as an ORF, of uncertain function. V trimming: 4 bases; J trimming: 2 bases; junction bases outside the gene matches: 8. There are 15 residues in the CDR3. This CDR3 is CARSRPDRGPYEQYF. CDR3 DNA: TGTGCCAGAAGCCGCCCCGACAGGGGACCCTACGAGCAGTACTTC.

The CDR3 region is CASSLLATSGVGELFF. The CDR3 bases are TGTGCCAGCAGCTTACTAGCGACTTCCGGGGTCGGGGAGCTGTTTTTT. The chain joins TRBV7-3 to TRBJ2-2; perhaps TRBD2 as D (6 bases). The germline V gene has CDR1 SGHTA and CDR2 FQGTGA. The V end was cut by 2 bases, the J end by 7 bases, with 17 bases between. The CDR3 spans 16 residues.

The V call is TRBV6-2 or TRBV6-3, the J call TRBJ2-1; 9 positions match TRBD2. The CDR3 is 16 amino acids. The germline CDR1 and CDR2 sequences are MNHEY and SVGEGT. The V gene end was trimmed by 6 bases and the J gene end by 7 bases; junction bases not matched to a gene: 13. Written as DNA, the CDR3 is TGTGCCAGCAGCCAGCTGGATAGCGGGAGTTGGAATGAGCAGTTCTTC. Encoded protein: CASSQLDSGSWNEQFF.

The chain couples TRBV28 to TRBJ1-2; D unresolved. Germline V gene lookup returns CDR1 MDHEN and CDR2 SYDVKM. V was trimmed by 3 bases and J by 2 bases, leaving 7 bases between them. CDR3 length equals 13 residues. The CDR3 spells CASSFAANYGYTF. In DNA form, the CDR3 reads TGTGCCAGCAGTTTCGCGGCCAACTATGGCTACACCTTC.

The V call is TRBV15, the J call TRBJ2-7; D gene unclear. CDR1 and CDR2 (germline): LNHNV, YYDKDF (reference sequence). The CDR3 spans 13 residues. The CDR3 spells CATSREVSYEQYV. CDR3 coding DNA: TGTGCCACCAGCAGAGAGGTCTCCTATGAGCAGTACGTC.

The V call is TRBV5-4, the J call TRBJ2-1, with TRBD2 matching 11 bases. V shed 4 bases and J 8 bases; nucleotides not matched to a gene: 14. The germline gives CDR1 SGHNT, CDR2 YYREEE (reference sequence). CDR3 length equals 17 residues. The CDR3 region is CASSPKKLAGGRDEQFF. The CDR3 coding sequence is TGTGCCAGCAGCCCAAAAAAGCTAGCGGGGGGCCGGGATGAGCAGTTCTTC.

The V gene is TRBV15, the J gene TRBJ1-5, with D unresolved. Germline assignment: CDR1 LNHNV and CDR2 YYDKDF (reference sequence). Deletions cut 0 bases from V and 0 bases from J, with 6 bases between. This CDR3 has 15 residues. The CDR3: CATSREADSNQPQHF. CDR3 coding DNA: TGTGCCACCAGCAGAGAGGCAGATAGCAATCAGCCCCAGCATTTT.

The CDR3: CASSERTGVFSPLHF. The CDR3 coding sequence is TGTGCCAGCAGTGAAAGGACAGGGGTGTTTTCACCCCTCCACTTT. This chain joins TRBV6-1 and TRBJ1-6; 9 bases are shared with TRBD1. CDR1 and CDR2 (germline): MNHNS, SASEGT. This CDR3 region has 15 residues. V trimming: 2 bases; J trimming: 9 bases; junction bases outside the gene matches: 5.

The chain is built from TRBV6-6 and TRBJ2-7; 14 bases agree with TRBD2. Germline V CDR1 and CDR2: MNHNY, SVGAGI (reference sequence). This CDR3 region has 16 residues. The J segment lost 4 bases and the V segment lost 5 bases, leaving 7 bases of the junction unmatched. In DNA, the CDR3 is TGTGCCAGCAGTCCTAGACTAGCGGGAGGGGGTTACGAGCAGTACTTC. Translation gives CASSPRLAGGGYEQYF.

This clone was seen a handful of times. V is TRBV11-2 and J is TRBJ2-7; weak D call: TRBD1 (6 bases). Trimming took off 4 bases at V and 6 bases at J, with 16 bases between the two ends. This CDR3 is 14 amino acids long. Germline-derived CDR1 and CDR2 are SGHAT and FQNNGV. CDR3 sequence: CASSSDRYGTEQYF. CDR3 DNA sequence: TGTGCCAGCAGCTCCGACAGGTATGGCACCGAGCAGTACTTC. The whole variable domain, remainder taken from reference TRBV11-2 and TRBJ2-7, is EAGVAQSPRYKIIEKRQSVAFWCNPISGHATLYWYQQILGQGPKLLIQFQNNGVVDDSQLPKDRFSAERLKGVDSTLKIQPAKLEDSAVYLCASSSDRYGTEQYFGPGTRLTVT.

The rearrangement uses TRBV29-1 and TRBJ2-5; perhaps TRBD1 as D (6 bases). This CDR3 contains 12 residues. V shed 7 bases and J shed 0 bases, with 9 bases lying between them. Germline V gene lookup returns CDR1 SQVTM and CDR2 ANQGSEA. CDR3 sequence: CSGRGDQETQYF. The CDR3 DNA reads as TGCAGCGGCAGGGGAGACCAAGAGACCCAGTACTTC. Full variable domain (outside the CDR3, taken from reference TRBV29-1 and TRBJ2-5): SAVISQKPSRDICQRGTSLTIQCQVDSQVTMMFWYRQQPGQSLTLIATANQGSEATYESGFVIDKFPISRPNLTFSTLTVSNMSPEDSSIYLCSGRGDQETQYFGPGTRLLVL.

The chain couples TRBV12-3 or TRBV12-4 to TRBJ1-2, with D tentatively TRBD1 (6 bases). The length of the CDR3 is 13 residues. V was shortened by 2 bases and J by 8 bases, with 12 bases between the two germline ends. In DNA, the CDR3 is TGTGCCAGCAGTTTAACAGGGTCGATCGGCTACACCTTC. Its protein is CASSLTGSIGYTF.

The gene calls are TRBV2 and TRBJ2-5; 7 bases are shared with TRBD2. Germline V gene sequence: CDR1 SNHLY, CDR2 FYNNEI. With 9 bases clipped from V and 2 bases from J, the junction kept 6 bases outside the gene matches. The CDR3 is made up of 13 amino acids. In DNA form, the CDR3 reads TGTGCCAGTAACATGGGACTACAAGAGACCCAGTACTTC. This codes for CASNMGLQETQYF.

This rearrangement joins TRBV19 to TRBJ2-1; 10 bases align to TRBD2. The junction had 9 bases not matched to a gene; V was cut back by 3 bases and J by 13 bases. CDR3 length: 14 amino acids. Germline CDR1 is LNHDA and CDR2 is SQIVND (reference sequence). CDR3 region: CASSIPGLADAQFF. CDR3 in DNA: TGTGCCAGTAGTATCCCCGGACTAGCGGACGCCCAGTTCTTC.

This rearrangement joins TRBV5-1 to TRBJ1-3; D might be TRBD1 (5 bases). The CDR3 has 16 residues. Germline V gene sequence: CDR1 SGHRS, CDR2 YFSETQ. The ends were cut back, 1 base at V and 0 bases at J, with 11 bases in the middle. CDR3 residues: CASSLWGEHSGNTIYF. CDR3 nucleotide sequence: TGCGCCAGCAGCTTGTGGGGGGAGCACTCTGGAAACACCATATATTTT.

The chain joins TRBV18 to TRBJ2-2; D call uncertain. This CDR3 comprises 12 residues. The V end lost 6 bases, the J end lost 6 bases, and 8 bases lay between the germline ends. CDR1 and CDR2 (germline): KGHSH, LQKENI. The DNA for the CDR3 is TGTGCCAGCTCTCCGGTGGCCGGGGAGCTGTTTTTT. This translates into CASSPVAGELFF.